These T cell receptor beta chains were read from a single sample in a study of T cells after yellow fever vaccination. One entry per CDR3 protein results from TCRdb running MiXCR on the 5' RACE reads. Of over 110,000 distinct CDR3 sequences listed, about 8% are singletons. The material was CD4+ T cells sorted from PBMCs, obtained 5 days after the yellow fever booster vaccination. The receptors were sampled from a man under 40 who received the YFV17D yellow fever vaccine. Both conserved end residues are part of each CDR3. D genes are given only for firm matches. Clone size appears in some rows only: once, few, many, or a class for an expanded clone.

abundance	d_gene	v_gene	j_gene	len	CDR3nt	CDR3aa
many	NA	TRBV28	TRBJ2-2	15	TGTGCCAGCAGTACCACCAGCCCCAGAACCGGGGAGCTGTTTTTT	CASSTTSPRTGELFF
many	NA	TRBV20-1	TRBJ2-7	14	TGCAGTGCCCCTACCAGAGGGGGGCTCTACGAGCAGTACTTC	CSAPTRGGLYEQYF
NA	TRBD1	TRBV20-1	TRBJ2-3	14	TGCAGTGCTAAGGGGACAGGGGGCACAGATACGCAGTATTTT	CSAKGTGGTDTQYF
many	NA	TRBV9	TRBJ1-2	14	TGTGCCAGCAGCCCCTCTTTATCGGGGTATGGCTACACCTTC	CASSPSLSGYGYTF
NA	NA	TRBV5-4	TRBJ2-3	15	TGTGCCAGCGCCATTGGGGGCGGGTGGGCAGATACGCAGTATTTT	CASAIGGGWADTQYF
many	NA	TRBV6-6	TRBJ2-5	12	TGTGCCAGCAGTTACGGAAAAGAGACCCAGTACTTC	CASSYGKETQYF
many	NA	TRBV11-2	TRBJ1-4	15	TGTGCCAGCAGCCCCCGTGGAGGATTTAATGAAAAACTGTTTTTT	CASSPRGGFNEKLFF
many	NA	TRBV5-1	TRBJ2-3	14	TGCGCCAGCAGCTATGGGTCTACCACAGATACGCAGTATTTT	CASSYGSTTDTQYF
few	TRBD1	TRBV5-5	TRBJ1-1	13	TGTGCCAGCAGCCTCAGGGGGCTTACTGAAGCTTTCTTT	CASSLRGLTEAFF
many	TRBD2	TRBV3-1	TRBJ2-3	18	TGTGCCAGCAGCCAAAGCCCCGGACCAGCGGGAGACACAGATACGCAGTATTTT	CASSQSPGPAGDTDTQYF
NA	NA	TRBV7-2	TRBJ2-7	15	TGTGCCAGCAGCCGGGGGAGGGGGTCAACCTACGAGCAGTACTTC	CASSRGRGSTYEQYF
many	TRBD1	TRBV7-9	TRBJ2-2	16	TGTGCCAGCAGCGTCTCGACAGGGTTTAGCACCGGGGAGCTGTTTTTT	CASSVSTGFSTGELFF
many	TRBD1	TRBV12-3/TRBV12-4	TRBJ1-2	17	TGTGCCAGCACTCCTCTCACAGGGGGCGCGAGAAACTATGGCTACACCTTC	CASTPLTGGARNYGYTF
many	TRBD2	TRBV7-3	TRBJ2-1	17	TGTGCCAGCAGCCCAGGCGGGACTACCGGCTCCTACAATGAGCAGTTCTTC	CASSPGGTTGSYNEQFF
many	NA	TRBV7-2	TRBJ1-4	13	TGTGCCAGCAGCTCCGGACAGAATGAAAAACTGTTTTTT	CASSSGQNEKLFF
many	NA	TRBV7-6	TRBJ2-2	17	TGTGCCAGCAGCTTAGAGGGTGACTCCATAAACACCGGGGAGCTGTTTTTT	CASSLEGDSINTGELFF
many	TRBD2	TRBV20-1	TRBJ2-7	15	TGCAGTGCTAGAGATTCAGGACTAGCGGGAGATGAGCAGTACTTC	CSARDSGLAGDEQYF
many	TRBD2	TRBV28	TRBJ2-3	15	TGTGCCAGCAGTCTAGCGGGAGAGGGCACAGATACGCAGTATTTT	CASSLAGEGTDTQYF
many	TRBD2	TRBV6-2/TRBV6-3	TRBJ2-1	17	TGTGCCAGCAGACTACCTCGCTGGCGGGAGGGTTACAATGAGCAGTTCTTC	CASRLPRWREGYNEQFF
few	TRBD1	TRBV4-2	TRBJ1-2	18	TGTGCCAGCAGCCAAGATTCGAGACAGGGACTTTATGTGGGTGGCTACACCTTC	CASSQDSRQGLYVGGYTF
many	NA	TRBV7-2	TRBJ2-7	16	TGTGCCAGCAGCTTAAGGGGCCTCACTAGGGGGTACGAGCAGTACTTC	CASSLRGLTRGYEQYF
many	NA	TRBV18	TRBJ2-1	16	TGTGCCAGCTCACCCGAGTACTTGGCGAACCACCCGGGGCAGTTCTTC	CASSPEYLANHPGQFF
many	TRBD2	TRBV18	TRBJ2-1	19	TGTGCCAGCTCATCGACAGGGAAGGGACTAGCCCTACTCTACAATGAGCAGTTCTTC	CASSSTGKGLALLYNEQFF
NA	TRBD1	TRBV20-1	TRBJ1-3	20	TGCAGTGCTAGACCCAGGGGGCCGGACAGGCCAACCCCAAACCTGTACACCATATATTTT	CSARPRGPDRPTPNLYTIYF
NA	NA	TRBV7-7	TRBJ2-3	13	TGTGCCAGCAGCACCAGGGGGGGGGATACGCAGTATTTT	CASSTRGGDTQYF
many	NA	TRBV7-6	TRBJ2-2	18	TGTGCCAGCAGCCTTCGACTAGGGGGGGCCCCGAACACCGGGGAGCTGTTTTTT	CASSLRLGGAPNTGELFF
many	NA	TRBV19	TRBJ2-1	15	TGTGCCAGCGCCCCAGGGCGCGGGGTGTACAATGAGCAGTTCTTC	CASAPGRGVYNEQFF
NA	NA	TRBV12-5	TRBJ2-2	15	TGTGCTAGTGGCCGGAGGGGCAGTAACACCGGGGAGCTGTTTTTT	CASGRRGSNTGELFF
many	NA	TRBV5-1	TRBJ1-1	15	TGCGCCAGCAGCCTTGGGTCTCGCCCAAACACTGAAGCTTTCTTT	CASSLGSRPNTEAFF
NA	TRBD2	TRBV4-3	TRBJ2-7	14	TGCGCCAGCAGCCAAGATCTAGCGGGAAATGAGCAGTACTTC	CASSQDLAGNEQYF
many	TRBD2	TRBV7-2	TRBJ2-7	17	TGTGCCAGCAGCTTAGTGACTAGCGGGAGCCGCCCCTACGAGCAGTACTTC	CASSLVTSGSRPYEQYF
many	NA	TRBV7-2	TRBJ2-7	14	TGTGCCAGCAGCTCGTGGACGGGGCCCTACGAGCAGTACTTC	CASSSWTGPYEQYF
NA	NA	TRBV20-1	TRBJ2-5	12	TGCAGTGCTAAGGGGGTCGGAGAGACCCAGTCCTTC	CSAKGVGETQSF
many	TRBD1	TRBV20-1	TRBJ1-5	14	TGCAGTGCTGGGAAGACAGGGTCCAATCAGCCCCAGCATTTT	CSAGKTGSNQPQHF
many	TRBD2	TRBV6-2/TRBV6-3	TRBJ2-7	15	TGTGCCAGCAGTTATCTTCCTAGCGGGGGGTACGAGCAGTACTTC	CASSYLPSGGYEQYF
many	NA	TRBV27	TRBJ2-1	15	TGTGCCAGCAGTTTCAAGGCCGGAGGCTCCAATGAGCAGTTCTTC	CASSFKAGGSNEQFF
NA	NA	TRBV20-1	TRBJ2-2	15	TGCAGTGCTACCCCGGGGGCCAAAGGCACCGGGGAGCTGTTTTTT	CSATPGAKGTGELFF
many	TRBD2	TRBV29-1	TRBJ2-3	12	TGCAGCGTTGTGGTAGCGGGAGATACGCAGTATTTT	CSVVVAGDTQYF
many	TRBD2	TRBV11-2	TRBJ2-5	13	TGTGCCAGCAGTGCTCTAGCGGAAGAGACCCAGTACTTC	CASSALAEETQYF
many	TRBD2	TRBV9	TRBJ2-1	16	TGTGCCAGCAGCGCATTACTAGCGAGAGGAGACAATGAGCAGTTCTTC	CASSALLARGDNEQFF
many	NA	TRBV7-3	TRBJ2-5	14	TGTGCCAGCAGCTTAGAGGCAGGATTCGAGACCCAGTACTTC	CASSLEAGFETQYF
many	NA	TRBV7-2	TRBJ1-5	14	TGTGCCAGCAGCTTAGCTGGAGGGAAACAGCCCCAGCATTTT	CASSLAGGKQPQHF
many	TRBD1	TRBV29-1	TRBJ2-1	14	TGCAGCGTACCCAAGGACAGGGATTACAATGAGCAGTTCTTC	CSVPKDRDYNEQFF
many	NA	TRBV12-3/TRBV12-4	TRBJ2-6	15	TGTGCCAGCACCCGGGCCCCCTCTGGGGCCAACGTCCTGACTTTC	CASTRAPSGANVLTF
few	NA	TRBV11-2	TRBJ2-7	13	TGTGCCAGCAGCCGGGCCTCCTTTTACGAGCAGTACTTC	CASSRASFYEQYF
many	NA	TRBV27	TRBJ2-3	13	TGTGCCAGCAGTTTAGGGAGAGTAGATACGCAGTATTTT	CASSLGRVDTQYF
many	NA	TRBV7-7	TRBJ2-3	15	TGTGCCAGCAGCTTAGACGGGGGAAGCACAGATACGCAGTATTTT	CASSLDGGSTDTQYF
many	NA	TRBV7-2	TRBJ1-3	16	TGTGCCAGCAGCTTAGTTGGGCAGCTCTCTGGAAACACCATATATTTT	CASSLVGQLSGNTIYF
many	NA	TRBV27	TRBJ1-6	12	TGTGCCAGCAGCCGACAGGAAAGTCCCCTCCACTTT	CASSRQESPLHF